This entry lists 29 T cell receptor beta chains sequenced from one sample in a study of molecular identifiers for immune sequencing clone quantification. TCRdb independently ran MiXCR on the PCR reads; one entry per CDR3 protein. The sample gives 350,000 or so distinct CDR3 sequences, about a fifth of which show up once; roughly 0.86% is in the top ten. The sample was naive CD8+ T cells from blood, with Jurkat cell RNA spiked in. The sample's subset: FACS-sorted CD8+CD4-CCR7+CD45RA+ naive T cells. The receptors shown here come from a human donor in good health. Some libraries in this study had Jurkat cell RNA spiked in.

This clonotype appeared many times. V and J are TRBV11-3 and TRBJ2-1, with 8 bases lining up with TRBD2. This CDR3 comprises 16 residues. The junction had 4 bases not matched to a gene; V was cut back by 2 bases and J by 1 base. The germline V gene has CDR1 SGHNT and CDR2 YENEEA. Here the CDR3 reads CASSLRGLGSYNEQFF. The CDR3 nucleotides read TGTGCCAGCAGCTTACGGGGACTAGGGTCCTACAATGAGCAGTTCTTC.

This clonotype was picked up many times. V is TRBV6-2 or TRBV6-3 and J is TRBJ1-5, with a possible D match to TRBD1 (5 bases). The CDR3 has 14 residues. Germline CDR1 MNHEY, CDR2 SVGEGT. V lost 3 bases and J 3 bases, leaving 9 bases between the germline ends. DNA for the CDR3: TGTGCCAGCAGTTATAAGGGACCCAATCAGCCCCAGCATTTT. As protein: CASSYKGPNQPQHF.

This clonotype was recorded many times. The gene calls are TRBV7-9 and TRBJ2-7, with TRBD1 matching over 7 bases. With 2 bases clipped from V and 2 bases from J, the junction kept 3 bases outside the gene matches. This CDR3 has 14 residues. Germline CDR1 is SEHNR and CDR2 is FQNEAQ (reference sequence). CDR3 amino acids: CASSLSGQPYEQYF. CDR3 in DNA: TGTGCCAGCAGCTTATCGGGACAGCCCTACGAGCAGTACTTC.

The sample holds many counts of this clonotype. Here the CDR3 DNA reads TGTGCCAGCAGCACCCCGACTGCCTACGAGCAGTACTTC. Encoded protein: CASSTPTAYEQYF. V usage is TRBV7-9 and J usage is TRBJ2-7, with D hard to call. Germline V lookup: CDR1 SEHNR, CDR2 FQNEAQ (reference sequence). V lost 5 bases and J 2 bases, leaving 10 bases between the germline ends. The CDR3 contains 13 residues.

This clonotype was seen at least ten times. This chain joins TRBV9 and TRBJ1-1; TRBD1 agrees at 7 bases. CDR3 length equals 13 residues. V shed 0 bases and J 4 bases; nucleotides not matched to a gene: 0. Germline V gene lookup returns CDR1 SGDLS and CDR2 YYNGEE. CDR3 DNA: TGTGCCAGCAGCGTAGGACAGGGCACTGAAGCTTTCTTT. It translates to CASSVGQGTEAFF.

Comment on this clonotype: A read error is possible here, since a much larger clone lies one base away. The J gene is TRBJ2-5, the V gene TRBV9; a weak D match, TRBD2 (6 bases). The V gene lost 0 bases and the J gene lost 4 bases, with 13 bases spanning the gap. The V gene's germline CDR1 is SGDLS and CDR2 YYNGEE. This CDR3 has 15 amino acids. Here the CDR3 reads CASSVVGRGRETQYF. Written as DNA, the CDR3 is TGTGCCAGCAGCGTAGTTGGGCGGGGAAGAGAGACCCAGTACTTC.

In its sample, this clonotype was seen many times. The genes are TRBV4-3 and TRBJ2-1; the D call may be TRBD1 or TRBD2 (5 bases each). V dropped 5 bases and J dropped 3 bases, with 14 bases sitting between them. Germline CDR1 reads LGHNA; CDR2 reads YSLEER. The CDR3 length is 15 residues. The CDR3 is CASSAGTASYNEQFF. The CDR3 DNA is TGCGCCAGCAGCGCTGGGACGGCCAGCTACAATGAGCAGTTCTTC.

In the case of this clonotype: A much larger clone differs from this one at a single base, so this may be a read error. The rearrangement uses TRBV7-9 and TRBJ2-7; a possible D gene is TRBD2 (6 bases). Trimming pared 5 bases from V and 5 bases from J, leaving 19 bases between. Germline lookup yields CDR1 SEHNR and CDR2 FQNEAQ (reference sequence). The CDR3 is made up of 15 amino acids. The CDR3 reads CASSKTPGRGNEQYF. The CDR3 DNA is TGTGCCAGCAGCAAAACTCCGGGACGGGGGAACGAGCAGTACTTC. Full variable domain (remainder filled in from reference TRBV7-9 and TRBJ2-7): DTGVSQNPRHKITKRGQNVTFRCDPISEHNRLYWYRQTLGQGPEFLTYFQNEAQLEKSRLLSDRFSAERPKGSFSTLEIQRTEQGDSAMYLCASSKTPGRGNEQYFGPGTRLTVT.

The table lists this clonotype with a few counts. The chain recombines TRBV6-1 with TRBJ2-3, with D perhaps being TRBD1 or TRBD2 (5 bases each). Germline V gives CDR1 MNHNS, CDR2 SASEGT. V lost 3 bases and J 5 bases, leaving 15 bases between the germline ends. The CDR3 contains 15 residues. In DNA, the CDR3 is TGTGCCAGCAGTGATTTGTACGGGGCTGAAGATACGCAGTATTTT. This sequence encodes CASSDLYGAEDTQYF.

This clonotype was observed many times. The CDR3 protein is CASSLDLGISYEQYF. The CDR3 DNA follows: TGTGCCAGCAGCTTGGACTTGGGGATCTCCTACGAGCAGTACTTC. This chain joins TRBV5-5 and TRBJ2-7; D remains unclear. The length of the CDR3 is 15 residues. In germline, CDR1 is SGHKS, CDR2 YYEKEE (reference sequence). With 0 bases removed from V and 0 bases from J, the gap between germline ends came to 10 bases.

This clonotype has ten or more counts. This rearrangement joins TRBV12-3 or TRBV12-4 to TRBJ2-7, with 8 positions matching TRBD2. The trim removed 0 bases at V and 9 bases at J, leaving 7 bases unmatched. This CDR3 spans 14 amino acids. CDR3 DNA sequence: TGTGCCAGCAGTTTAGCCACGGGGGGGACTAGGCAGTACTTC. Its protein product is CASSLATGGTRQYF.

There are many counts of this clonotype. V is TRBV29-1 and J is TRBJ2-3; 7 bases are shared with TRBD1. This CDR3 has 13 residues. With V trimmed by 1 base and J by 7 bases, 5 bases remained unmatched. Germline-derived CDR1 and CDR2 are SQVTM and ANQGSEA. CDR3 in amino acids: CSVEVAGGYTQYF. The CDR3 bases are TGCAGCGTTGAAGTTGCAGGGGGTTATACGCAGTATTTT.

Ten or more counts support this clonotype. The rearrangement joins TRBV30 to TRBJ1-5, with D hard to call. The ends were cut back, 0 bases at V and 0 bases at J, with 15 bases in the middle. The CDR3 spans 17 residues. CDR1 and CDR2 from the germline V gene are GTSNPN and SVGIG (reference sequence). CDR3 in DNA: TGTGCCTGGAGTGTATTGGGCCCCGCGTATAGCAATCAGCCCCAGCATTTT. Its translation is CAWSVLGPAYSNQPQHF.

A remark on this clonotype: A much larger clone lies a single base off, so this may be a read error. CDR3 region: CSAEGGGRITDTQYF. The CDR3 nucleotides are TGCAGTGCTGAGGGCGGGGGAAGAATTACAGATACGCAGTATTTT. The V and J genes are TRBV20-1 and TRBJ2-3; 7 bases match TRBD2. The CDR3 is made up of 15 amino acids. Germline V gene data show CDR1 as DFQATT and CDR2 as SNEGSKA (reference sequence). Trimming at V came to 5 bases and at J to 3 bases, leaving 11 bases not matched to a gene.

This clonotype occurred a few times. The V gene is TRBV9, the J gene TRBJ2-1, with 10 bases matching TRBD2. The CDR3 has 14 amino acids. Germline trimming cut 4 bases from V and 8 bases from J; bases unmatched to any gene: 6. CDR1 and CDR2 from the germline V gene are SGDLS and YYNGEE. The CDR3 DNA is TGTGCCAGCAGCCCGGGGACTAGCGAATATGAGCAGTTCTTC. This encodes CASSPGTSEYEQFF.

This clonotype was picked up many times. V is TRBV13 and J is TRBJ2-7; 9 bases agree with TRBD2. V lost 5 bases and J lost 12; bases outside the gene matches: 5. This CDR3 comprises 11 residues. The germline gives CDR1 PRHDT, CDR2 FYEKMQ (reference sequence). CDR3 DNA: TGTGCCAGCAGCCAAGGACTAGCGCTGTACTTC. Amino acids: CASSQGLALYF.

At least ten counts were recorded for this clonotype. This chain uses TRBV7-9 with TRBJ1-1; 9 bases agree with TRBD1. The CDR3 totals 17 residues. Germline V gene data show CDR1 as SEHNR and CDR2 as FQNEAQ (reference sequence). Trimming at V came to 6 bases and at J to 2 bases, leaving 13 bases not matched to a gene. In nucleotides, the CDR3 is TGTGCCAGCAGTCCTCCGGGACAGGGTCAGGGAAACACTGAAGCTTTCTTT. Encoded protein: CASSPPGQGQGNTEAFF.

A note on this clonotype: A single base separates this from a much larger clone, so it may be a read error. V usage is TRBV7-2 and J usage is TRBJ2-7; a possible D gene is TRBD1 (5 bases). From germline, CDR1 is SGHTA and CDR2 FQGNSA. The CDR3 is 15 amino acids. CDR3 nucleotide sequence: TGTGCCAGCAGCTTAGAAGGGGAATTTTACTACGAGCAGCACTTC. Translation: CASSLEGEFYYEQHF.

With respect to this clonotype: A junction boundary mismatches the germline segment, possibly from a read error. This chain joins TRBV11-2 and TRBJ2-5; D call uncertain. Germline CDR1 SGHAT, CDR2 FQNNGV. The CDR3 has 15 amino acids. DNA of the CDR3: TGTGCCAGCAGCCCAGGTTGGCAGAAACAAGAGACCCAGCACTTC. This translates into CASSPGWQKQETQHF.

At least ten counts were recorded for this clonotype. This rearrangement joins TRBV5-4 to TRBJ2-5; D perhaps matches TRBD2 (6 bases). Germline V CDR1 and CDR2: SGHNT, YYREEE (reference sequence). The CDR3 sequence is 14 residues long. Trimming cost V 5 bases and J 1 base, with 12 bases left between them. CDR3 DNA: TGTGCCAGCAGTAGCCAACTAGCCCAAGAGACCCAGTACTTC. Encoded protein: CASSSQLAQETQYF.

V is TRBV5-5 and J is TRBJ2-7; 9 bases fit TRBD2. This CDR3 spans 14 amino acids. J was trimmed by 5 bases and V by 2 bases; bases with no gene match: 5. Per the germline V gene, CDR1 is SGHKS and CDR2 is YYEKEE (reference sequence). The CDR3 DNA is TGTGCCAGCAGCTTTAGCGGGGGTACCCACGAGCAGTACTTC. Amino acid sequence: CASSFSGGTHEQYF.

The chain employs TRBV4-3 and TRBJ2-7; D remains unclear. Germline CDR1 and CDR2: LGHNA and YSLEER. V gave up 0 bases and J gave up 0 bases, with 12 bases separating them. CDR3 size: 16 residues. CDR3 region: CASSQERHSPSYEQYF. The DNA of the CDR3 is TGCGCCAGCAGCCAAGAGAGGCATTCACCCTCCTACGAGCAGTACTTC.

This clonotype was seen ten or more times. The V gene is TRBV7-2, the J gene TRBJ2-1; perhaps TRBD1 as D (5 bases). This CDR3 is 15 amino acids long. The V gene's germline CDR1 is SGHTA and CDR2 FQGNSA. V was shortened by 5 bases and J by 0 bases, with 11 bases between the two germline ends. CDR3 region: CASSPRQISYNEQFF. The CDR3 DNA reads TGTGCCAGCAGCCCACGACAGATCTCCTACAATGAGCAGTTCTTC. Looking up the rest from reference TRBV7-2 and TRBJ2-1 gives the full variable domain: GAGVSQSPSNKVTEKGKDVELRCDPISGHTALYWYRQSLGQGLEFLIYFQGNSAPDKSGLPSDRFSAERTGGSVSTLTIQRTQQEDSAVYLCASSPRQISYNEQFFGPGTRLTVL.

This clonotype was counted ten times or more. This chain uses TRBV12-3 or TRBV12-4 with TRBJ1-1; D remains unclear. This CDR3 has 13 amino acids. V was pared by 3 bases and J by 7 bases, with 12 bases between. This CDR3 is CASSFGELSEAFF. The CDR3 DNA follows: TGTGCCAGCAGTTTCGGGGAGTTGAGTGAAGCTTTCTTT.

This clonotype showed up many times. The chain carries TRBV28 and TRBJ1-1, with D hard to call. CDR1 and CDR2 from the germline V gene are MDHEN and SYDVKM. The CDR3 length is 13 residues. The ends were cut back, 6 bases at V and 5 bases at J, with 13 bases in the middle. The CDR3 sequence: CASSGVEGTEAFF. The CDR3 bases are TGTGCCAGCAGCGGAGTAGAAGGAACTGAAGCTTTCTTT. Complete variable domain (other parts from reference TRBV28 and TRBJ1-1): DVKVTQSSRYLVKRTGEKVFLECVQDMDHENMFWYRQDPGLGLRLIYFSYDVKMKEKGDIPEGYSVSREKKERFSLILESASTNQTSMYLCASSGVEGTEAFFGQGTRLTVV.

Note on this clonotype: This clone may be a read error of a much larger clone one base away. The chain carries TRBV13 and TRBJ1-1, with a tentative D call TRBD1 (5 bases). The CDR3 spans 12 residues. Trimming pared 8 bases from V and 6 bases from J, leaving 13 bases between. The germline CDR1 and CDR2 sequences are PRHDT and FYEKMQ (reference sequence). The CDR3 is CASGGRGSEAFF. CDR3 coding DNA: TGTGCCAGCGGGGGACGGGGCTCTGAAGCTTTCTTT.

This clonotype has a count of ten or more. The J gene is TRBJ2-7, the V gene TRBV4-1; 8 nucleotides line up with TRBD2. J lost 6 bases, V lost 8 bases, and 3 bases had no gene match. The germline V gene has CDR1 MGHRA and CDR2 YSYEKL. This CDR3 spans 11 amino acids. CDR3 amino acids: CASAGRGEQYF. CDR3 DNA sequence: TGCGCCAGCGCCGGGAGGGGCGAGCAGTACTTC.

This clonotype was counted ten times or more. V gene TRBV23-1 combines with J gene TRBJ2-4, with 12 bases lining up with TRBD1. TRBV23-1 is placed among ORFs of uncertain function. The ends lost 11 bases at V and 8 bases at J; junction bases unmatched: 25. This CDR3 has 19 amino acids. Here the CDR3 reads CAHKPGQGAVSRFGDIQYF. The DNA for the CDR3 is TGCGCCCATAAACCGGGACAGGGGGCGGTCAGTCGATTTGGTGACATTCAGTACTTC.

This clonotype was picked up many times. The chain recombines TRBV27 with TRBJ2-3; D assignment may be TRBD1 or TRBD2 (6 bases each). The germline V gene encodes CDR1 MNHEY and CDR2 SMNVEV (reference sequence). With 2 bases removed from V and 5 bases from J, the gap between germline ends came to 11 bases. This CDR3 region has 14 residues. The CDR3 loop is CASSLTSRGDTQYF. The CDR3 nucleotides are TGTGCCAGCAGTTTAACTAGCAGGGGAGATACGCAGTATTTT.